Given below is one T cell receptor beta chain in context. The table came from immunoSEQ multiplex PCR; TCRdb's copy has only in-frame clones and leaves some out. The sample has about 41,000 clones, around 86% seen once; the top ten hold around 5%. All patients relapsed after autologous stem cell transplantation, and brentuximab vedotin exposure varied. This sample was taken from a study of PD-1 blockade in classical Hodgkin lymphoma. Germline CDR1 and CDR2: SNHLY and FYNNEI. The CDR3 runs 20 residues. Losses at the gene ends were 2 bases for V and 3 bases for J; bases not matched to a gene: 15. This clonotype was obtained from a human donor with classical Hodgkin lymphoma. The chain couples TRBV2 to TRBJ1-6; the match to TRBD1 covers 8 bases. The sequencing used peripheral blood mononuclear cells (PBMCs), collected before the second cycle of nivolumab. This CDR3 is CASSEKSGQVHSIYNSPLHF. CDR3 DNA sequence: TGTGCCAGCAGTGAAAAGTCGGGACAGGTCCATTCAATCTATAATTCACCCCTCCACTTT.